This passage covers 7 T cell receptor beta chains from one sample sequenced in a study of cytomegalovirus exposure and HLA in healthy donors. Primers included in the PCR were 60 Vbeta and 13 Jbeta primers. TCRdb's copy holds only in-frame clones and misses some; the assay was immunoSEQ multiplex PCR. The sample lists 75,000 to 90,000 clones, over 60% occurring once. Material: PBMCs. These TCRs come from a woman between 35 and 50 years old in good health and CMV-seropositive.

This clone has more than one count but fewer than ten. The CDR3 DNA follows: TGTGCCAGTATTGCGACAGGCCGTCAAGGAGGCTACACCTTC. Its translation: CASIATGRQGGYTF. J is TRBJ1-2 and V is TRBV19; possibly TRBD1 for D (6 bases). Germline loops: CDR1 LNHDA, CDR2 SQIVND (reference sequence). This CDR3 has 14 amino acids. Trimming took off 7 bases at V and 8 bases at J, with 20 bases between the two ends.

The CDR3 DNA follows: TGTGCCAGTACCACGACAGGGGGCAATCAGCCCCAGCATTTT. It is translated as CASTTTGGNQPQHF. The chain recombines TRBV19 with TRBJ1-5; 8 nucleotides align to TRBD1. The ends lost 7 bases at V and 2 bases at J; junction bases unmatched: 4. CDR1 and CDR2 (germline): LNHDA, SQIVND (reference sequence). The CDR3 contains 14 residues.

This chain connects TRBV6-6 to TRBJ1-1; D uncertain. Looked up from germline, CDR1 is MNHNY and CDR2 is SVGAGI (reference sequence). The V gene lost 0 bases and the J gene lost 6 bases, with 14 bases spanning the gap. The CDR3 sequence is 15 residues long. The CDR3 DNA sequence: TGTGCCAGCAGTTACTCTACGCGGAACGGGGCTGAAGCTTTCTTT. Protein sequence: CASSYSTRNGAEAFF.

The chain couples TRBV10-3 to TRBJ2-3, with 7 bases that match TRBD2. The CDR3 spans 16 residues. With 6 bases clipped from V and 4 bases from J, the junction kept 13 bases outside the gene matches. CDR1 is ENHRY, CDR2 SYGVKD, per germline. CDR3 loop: CAISRGDSPSADTQYF. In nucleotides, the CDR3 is TGTGCCATCAGCCGGGGGGACTCCCCGTCCGCAGATACGCAGTATTTT.

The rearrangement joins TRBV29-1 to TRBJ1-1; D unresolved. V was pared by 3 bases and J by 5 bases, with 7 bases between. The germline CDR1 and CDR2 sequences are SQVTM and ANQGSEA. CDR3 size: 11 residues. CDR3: CSVDGQTEAFF. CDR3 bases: TGCAGCGTTGATGGCCAGACTGAAGCTTTCTTT.

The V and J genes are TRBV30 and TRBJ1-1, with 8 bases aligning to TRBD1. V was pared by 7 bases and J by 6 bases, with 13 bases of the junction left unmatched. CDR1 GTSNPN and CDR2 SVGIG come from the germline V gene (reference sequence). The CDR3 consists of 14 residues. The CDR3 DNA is TGTGCCTCCTACCGCGACAGGGGAGTCGCTGAAGCTTTCTTT. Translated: CASYRDRGVAEAFF. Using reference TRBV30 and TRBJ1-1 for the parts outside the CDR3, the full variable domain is SQTIHQWPATLVQPVGSPLSLECTVEGTSNPNLYWYRQAAGRGLQLLFYSVGIGQISSEVPQNLSASRPQDRQFILSSKKLLLSDSGFYLCASYRDRGVAEAFFGQGTRLTVV.

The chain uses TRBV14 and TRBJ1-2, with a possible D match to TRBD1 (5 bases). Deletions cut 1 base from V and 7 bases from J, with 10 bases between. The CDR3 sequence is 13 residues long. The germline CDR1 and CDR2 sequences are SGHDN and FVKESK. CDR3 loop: CASSQVARGGYTF. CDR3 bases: TGTGCCAGCAGCCAAGTCGCTAGGGGTGGCTACACCTTC.